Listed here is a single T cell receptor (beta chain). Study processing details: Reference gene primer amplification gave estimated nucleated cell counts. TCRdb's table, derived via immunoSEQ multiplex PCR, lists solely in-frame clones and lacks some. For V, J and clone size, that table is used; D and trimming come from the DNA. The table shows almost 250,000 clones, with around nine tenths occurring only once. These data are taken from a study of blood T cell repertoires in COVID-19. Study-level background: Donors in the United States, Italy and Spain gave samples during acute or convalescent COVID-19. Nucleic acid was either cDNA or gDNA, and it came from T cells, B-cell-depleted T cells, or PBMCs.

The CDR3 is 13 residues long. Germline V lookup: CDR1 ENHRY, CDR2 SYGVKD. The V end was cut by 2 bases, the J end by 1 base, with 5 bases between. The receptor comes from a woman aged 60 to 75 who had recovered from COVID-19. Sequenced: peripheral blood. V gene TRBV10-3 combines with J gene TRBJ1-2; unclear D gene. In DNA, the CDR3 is TGTGCCATCAGTGAGAGCGATAACTATGGCTACACCTTC. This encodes CAISESDNYGYTF.